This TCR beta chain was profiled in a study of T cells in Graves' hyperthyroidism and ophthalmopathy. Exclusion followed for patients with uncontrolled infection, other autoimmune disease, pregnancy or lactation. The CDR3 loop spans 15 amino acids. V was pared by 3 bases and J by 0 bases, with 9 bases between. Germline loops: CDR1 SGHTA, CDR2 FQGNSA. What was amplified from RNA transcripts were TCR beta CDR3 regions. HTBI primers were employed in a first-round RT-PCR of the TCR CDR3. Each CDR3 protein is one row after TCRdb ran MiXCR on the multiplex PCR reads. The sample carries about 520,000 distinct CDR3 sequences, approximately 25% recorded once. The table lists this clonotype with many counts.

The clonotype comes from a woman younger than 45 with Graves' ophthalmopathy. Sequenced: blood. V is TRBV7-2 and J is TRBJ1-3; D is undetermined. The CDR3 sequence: CASSFPVSSGNTIYF. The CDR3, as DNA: TGTGCCAGCAGCTTTCCTGTTTCCTCTGGAAACACCATATATTTT.